The present T cell receptor (beta chain) was sequenced within a study of cytomegalovirus exposure and HLA in healthy donors. In the case of this clone: The antigen is not known.

Study-wide results and caveats: Later analysis indicated greater clonal expansion among HLA-associated TCR beta chains than among equally common other chains. Of the V segments, some could not be distinguished, including TRBV6-2 and TRBV6-3, and were excluded.

With 60 Vbeta and 13 Jbeta primers, the PCR was carried out. Clones were sequenced by immunoSEQ multiplex PCR, and TCRdb holds only the in-frame ones, with some missing. The top ten clones hold over 6.5% of a sample with fewer than 150,000 clones, approximately 85% of them seen once. J was trimmed by 4 bases and V by 5 bases; bases with no gene match: 16. Germline values: CDR1 SGHAT, CDR2 FQDESV (reference sequence). The CDR3 sequence is 17 residues long. This sequence originates from a woman aged 25 to 39 in good health and CMV-seropositive. V and J are TRBV11-1 and TRBJ2-5, with TRBD1 matching over 7 bases. The specimen was PBMCs. CDR3: CASSHLIVDRAGETQYF. In DNA form, the CDR3 reads TGTGCCAGCAGCCACCTTATTGTCGACAGGGCGGGAGAGACCCAGTACTTC. Based on the CDR3 plus reference TRBV11-1 and TRBJ2-5, the full variable domain is EAEVAQSPRYKITEKSQAVAFWCDPISGHATLYWYRQILGQGPELLVQFQDESVVDDSQLPKDRFSAERLKGVDSTLKIQPAELGDSAMYLCASSHLIVDRAGETQYFGPGTRLLVL.